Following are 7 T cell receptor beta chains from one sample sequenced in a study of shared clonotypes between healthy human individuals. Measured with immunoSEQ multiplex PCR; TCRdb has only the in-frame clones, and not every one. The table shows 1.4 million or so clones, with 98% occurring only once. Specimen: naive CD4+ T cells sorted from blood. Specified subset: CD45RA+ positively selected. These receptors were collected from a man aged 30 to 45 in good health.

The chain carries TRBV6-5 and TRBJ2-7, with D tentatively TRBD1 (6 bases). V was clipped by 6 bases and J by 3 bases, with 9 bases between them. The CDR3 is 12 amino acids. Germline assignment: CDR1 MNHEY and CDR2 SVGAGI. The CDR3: CASSGTNYEQYF. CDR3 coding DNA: TGTGCCAGCAGCGGGACAAACTACGAGCAGTACTTC.

The CDR3 DNA is TGTGCCAGCAGTGTCCAGGGTCAAGAGACCCAGTACTTC. This codes for CASSVQGQETQYF. This chain joins TRBV2 and TRBJ2-5, with a possible D match to TRBD1 (5 bases). Germline CDR1 is SNHLY and CDR2 is FYNNEI. Trimming removed 4 bases at V and 2 bases at J, with 8 bases between. This CDR3 region has 13 residues. The complete variable domain, with remaining parts taken from reference TRBV2 and TRBJ2-5, reads EPEVTQTPSHQVTQMGQEVILRCVPISNHLYFYWYRQILGQKVEFLVSFYNNEISEKSEIFDDQFSVERPDGSNFTLKIRSTKLEDSAMYFCASSVQGQETQYFGPGTRLLVL.

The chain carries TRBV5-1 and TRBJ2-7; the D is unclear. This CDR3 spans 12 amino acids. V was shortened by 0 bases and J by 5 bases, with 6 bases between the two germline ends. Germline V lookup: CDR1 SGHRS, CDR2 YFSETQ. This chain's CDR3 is CASSLVPNEQYF. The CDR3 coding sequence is TGCGCCAGCAGCTTGGTTCCCAACGAGCAGTACTTC.

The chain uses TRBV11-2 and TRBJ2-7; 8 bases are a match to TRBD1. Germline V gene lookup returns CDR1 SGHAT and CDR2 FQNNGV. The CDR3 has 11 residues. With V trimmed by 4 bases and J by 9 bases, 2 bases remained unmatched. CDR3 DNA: TGTGCCAGCAGCTACGGACAGGGGCAGTACTTC. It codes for CASSYGQGQYF.

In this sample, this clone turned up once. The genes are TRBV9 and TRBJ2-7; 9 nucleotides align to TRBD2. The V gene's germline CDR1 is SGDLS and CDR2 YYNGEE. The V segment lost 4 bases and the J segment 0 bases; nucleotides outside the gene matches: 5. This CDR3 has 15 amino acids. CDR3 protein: CASSPRTSASYEQYF. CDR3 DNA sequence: TGTGCCAGCAGCCCCCGGACTAGCGCCTCCTACGAGCAGTACTTC.

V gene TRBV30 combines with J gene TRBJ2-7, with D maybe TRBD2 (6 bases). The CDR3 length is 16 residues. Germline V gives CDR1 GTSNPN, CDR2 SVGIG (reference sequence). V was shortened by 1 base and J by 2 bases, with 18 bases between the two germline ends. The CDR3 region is CAWSATPPGLTYEQYF. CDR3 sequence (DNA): TGTGCCTGGAGTGCGACACCTCCGGGACTGACCTACGAGCAGTACTTC.

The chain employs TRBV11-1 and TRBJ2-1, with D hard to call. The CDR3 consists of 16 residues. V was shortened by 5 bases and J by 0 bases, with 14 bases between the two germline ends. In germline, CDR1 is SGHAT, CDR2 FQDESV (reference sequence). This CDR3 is CASSLQASSSYNEQFF. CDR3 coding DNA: TGTGCCAGCAGCCTTCAGGCTTCGAGCTCCTACAATGAGCAGTTCTTC.